The 22 T cell receptor beta chains below come from one sample, sequenced in a study of control samples from healthy donors and cancer patients. TCRdb's table, derived via immunoSEQ multiplex PCR, lists solely in-frame clones and lacks some. Of some 67,000 clones detected, around 87% appear once; the ten largest clones hold approximately 2.3%. Sample: PBMCs. The receptors were gathered from a woman between 50 and 59 years old with head and neck cancer.

V and J are TRBV29-1 and TRBJ1-1; the match to TRBD1 covers 7 bases. The CDR3 runs to 11 residues. The V and J ends lost 6 bases and 11 bases, in that order; junction bases with no gene match: 9. Per germline, CDR1 SQVTM and CDR2 ANQGSEA. The CDR3 here is CSVVTGVQAFF. In nucleotides, the CDR3 is TGCAGCGTCGTCACAGGGGTACAGGCTTTCTTT.

The rearrangement uses TRBV28 and TRBJ1-2; D is uncertain. The germline CDR1 and CDR2 sequences are MDHEN and SYDVKM. Trimming took 8 bases from V and 10 from J, leaving 8 bases between them. The CDR3 runs 9 residues. The CDR3 DNA reads as TGTGCCAGCCCTCGGGCCTACACCTTC. It codes for CASPRAYTF.

The chain recombines TRBV5-1 with TRBJ1-6, with 7 bases matching TRBD1. The CDR3 is made up of 15 amino acids. V dropped 3 bases and J dropped 7; count of bases not matched to a gene: 7. CDR1 and CDR2 from the germline V gene are SGHRS and YFSETQ. The CDR3 coding sequence is TGCGCCAGCAGCTCCGGGACAGTGGGGAATTCACCCCTCCACTTT. Protein product: CASSSGTVGNSPLHF.

The V and J genes are TRBV5-1 and TRBJ1-1; maybe TRBD1 (6 bases). V gave up 0 bases and J gave up 8 bases, with 14 bases separating them. The CDR3 has 14 amino acids. In germline, CDR1 is SGHRS, CDR2 YFSETQ. CDR3 in amino acids: CASSLGPGTQEAFF. CDR3 bases: TGCGCCAGCAGCTTGGGTCCCGGGACACAAGAAGCTTTCTTT.

This clone was observed a single time. The same CDR3 is also encoded by other DNA sequences in this sample. This chain uses TRBV10-3 with TRBJ2-5; 9 nucleotides match TRBD2. The V and J ends lost 3 bases and 2 bases, in that order; junction bases with no gene match: 4. Germline V gives CDR1 ENHRY, CDR2 SYGVKD. The length of the CDR3 is 15 residues. CDR3: CAISESGGRQETQYF. In nucleotides, the CDR3 is TGTGCCATCAGTGAAAGCGGGGGGAGACAAGAGACCCAGTACTTC.

The chain recombines TRBV7-3 with TRBJ1-2, with a weak D call TRBD1 (5 bases). The V gene's germline CDR1 is SGHTA and CDR2 FQGTGA. The CDR3 has 15 residues. Trimming pared 7 bases from V and 8 bases from J, leaving 23 bases between. CDR3 DNA sequence: TGTGCCAGCATGTCTGCTCCGGGGCTTCGGGAAGGCTACACCTTC. It encodes CASMSAPGLREGYTF.

The CDR3 protein is CASRTGVTDTQYF. CDR3 nucleotide sequence: TGTGCCAGCAGGACAGGAGTCACAGATACGCAGTATTTT. The chain combines TRBV12-3 or TRBV12-4 with TRBJ2-3; TRBD1 is a possible D gene (6 bases). Trimming removed 6 bases at V and 2 bases at J, with 9 bases between. This CDR3 contains 13 residues.

The V gene is TRBV20-1, the J gene TRBJ1-5; 8 bases match TRBD1. This CDR3 region has 16 residues. Germline assignment: CDR1 DFQATT and CDR2 SNEGSKA (reference sequence). The V segment lost 3 bases and the J segment 0 bases; nucleotides outside the gene matches: 7. This CDR3 is CSASDRGLYSNQPQHF. CDR3 in DNA: TGCAGTGCTAGTGACAGGGGACTTTATAGCAATCAGCCCCAGCATTTT.

The chain employs TRBV5-4 and TRBJ2-1, with TRBD1 as a possible D gene (6 bases). V was cut by 1 base and J by 8 bases, with 13 bases left in between. CDR3 length equals 14 residues. Germline V CDR1 and CDR2: SGHNT, YYREEE (reference sequence). The CDR3 nucleotides read TGTGCCAGCAGCTTGAGGCAGGGGAACGATGAGCAGTTCTTC. The encoded protein is CASSLRQGNDEQFF. The variable domain in full, completed from reference TRBV5-4 and TRBJ2-1, reads ETGVTQSPTHLIKTRGQQVTLRCSSQSGHNTVSWYQQALGQGPQFIFQYYREEENGRGNFPPRFSGLQFPNYSSELNVNALELDDSALYLCASSLRQGNDEQFFGPGTRLTVL.

The chain is built from TRBV7-8 and TRBJ2-1; D unclear. Germline V gene lookup returns CDR1 SGHVS and CDR2 FQNEAQ. Between the trimmed V and J ends, which lost 1 base and 5 bases, there was a span of 15 bases. The CDR3 extends over 16 amino acids. In nucleotides, the CDR3 is TGTGCCAGCAGCTTAGACGGTAAGGGTTGGGACAATGAGCAGTTCTTC. It is translated as CASSLDGKGWDNEQFF.

The rearrangement uses TRBV7-2 and TRBJ1-3; TRBD1 aligns across 8 bases. The ends lost 5 bases at V and 4 bases at J; junction bases unmatched: 7. Germline V lookup: CDR1 SGHTA, CDR2 FQGNSA. The length of the CDR3 is 15 residues. The CDR3 DNA is TGTGCCAGCAGCCTTCGACAGGGGTACGGAAACACCATATATTTT. Encoded protein: CASSLRQGYGNTIYF.

The J gene is TRBJ1-5, the V gene TRBV7-2, with 9 bases identical to TRBD1. J was trimmed by 2 bases and V by 5 bases; bases with no gene match: 4. The CDR3 totals 15 residues. CDR1 and CDR2 (germline): SGHTA, FQGNSA. The CDR3 is CASSPWTGGNQPQHF. Written as DNA, the CDR3 is TGTGCCAGCAGCCCGTGGACAGGGGGCAATCAGCCCCAGCATTTT.

This clone came up once. The V gene is TRBV11-2, the J gene TRBJ1-3, with no clear D. Germline V gene lookup returns CDR1 SGHAT and CDR2 FQNNGV. The CDR3 consists of 15 residues. Trimming removed 3 bases at V and 4 bases at J, with 13 bases between. The DNA of the CDR3 is TGTGCCAGCAGCTTGCAATCCGGGCTGGGAAACACCATATATTTT. Translating gives CASSLQSGLGNTIYF.

This clone occurred once. V usage is TRBV5-4 and J usage is TRBJ2-2, with D unclear. Germline CDR1 SGHNT, CDR2 YYREEE (reference sequence). Deletions cut 0 bases from V and 9 bases from J, with 12 bases between. CDR3 length: 14 residues. DNA for the CDR3: TGTGCCAGCAGCTTGGAGTCCGCGGCGCGGGAGCTGTTTTTT. It specifies CASSLESAARELFF.

Concerning this clone itself: One end of the junction is discordant with germline, which a read error may explain. The rearrangement uses TRBV7-3 and TRBJ2-1; tentative D call: TRBD1 (5 bases). CDR3 length: 19 amino acids. CDR1 and CDR2 (germline): SGHTA, FQGTGA. CDR3 loop: CASSLRADGETARYSEQFF. The CDR3 DNA reads as TGTGCCAGCAGCTTACGGGCAGATGGAGAGACAGCCAGGTACAGTGAGCAGTTCTTC.

J is TRBJ2-1 and V is TRBV15, with a tentative D call TRBD2 (6 bases). CDR1 is LNHNV and CDR2 is YYDKDF in the germline V gene (reference sequence). With 6 bases removed from V and 0 bases from J, the gap between germline ends came to 9 bases. The CDR3 has 14 residues. The DNA for the CDR3 is TGTGCCACCAGTAGCGGATTCTCCTACAATGAGCAGTTCTTC. Amino acid sequence: CATSSGFSYNEQFF.

V and J are TRBV10-3 and TRBJ1-1; 9 nucleotides match TRBD1. Germline assignment: CDR1 ENHRY and CDR2 SYGVKD. V lost 7 bases, J lost 4 bases, and 7 bases stayed unmatched. The CDR3 runs 14 residues. The CDR3 nucleotides read TGTGCCATCAACCCCGGGACAGGGTCCACTGAAGCTTTCTTT. This gives the protein CAINPGTGSTEAFF.

J is TRBJ2-5 and V is TRBV7-9, with 8 bases aligning to TRBD1. In germline, CDR1 is SEHNR, CDR2 FQNEAQ (reference sequence). After removal of 5 bases from V and 1 base from J, the junction contained 3 bases not matched to a gene. This CDR3 is built from 14 residues. CDR3 loop: CASSPTGAQETQYF. DNA for the CDR3: TGTGCCAGCAGCCCGACAGGGGCCCAAGAGACCCAGTACTTC.

This chain joins TRBV9 and TRBJ1-2, with D hard to call. Germline loops: CDR1 SGDLS, CDR2 YYNGEE. V shed 2 bases and J shed 4 bases, with 9 bases lying between them. This CDR3 region has 13 residues. The CDR3 sequence: CASSVDPAYGYTF. The CDR3 DNA follows: TGTGCCAGCAGCGTCGACCCGGCCTATGGCTACACCTTC. The full variable domain, its missing parts supplied by reference TRBV9 and TRBJ1-2, is DSGVTQTPKHLITATGQRVTLRCSPRSGDLSVYWYQQSLDQGLQFLIQYYNGEERAKGNILERFSAQQFPDLHSELNLSSLELGDSALYFCASSVDPAYGYTFGSGTRLTVV.

This clone was observed once. This rearrangement joins TRBV5-1 to TRBJ1-2, with 8 bases fitting TRBD1. CDR1 is SGHRS and CDR2 is YFSETQ in the germline V gene. This CDR3 has 15 amino acids. Trimming at V came to 4 bases and at J to 6 bases, leaving 11 bases not matched to a gene. The CDR3 loop reads CASSPRQGAFDGYTF. CDR3 nucleotide sequence: TGCGCCAGCAGCCCAAGGCAGGGGGCGTTCGATGGCTACACCTTC.

This rearrangement joins TRBV10-3 to TRBJ2-7; D not resolved. CDR3 length: 14 residues. V dropped 0 bases and J dropped 5 bases, with 11 bases sitting between them. Germline CDR1 reads ENHRY; CDR2 reads SYGVKD. This chain's CDR3 is CAISESTLGNEQYF. DNA of the CDR3: TGTGCCATCAGTGAGTCGACACTTGGGAACGAGCAGTACTTC.

V is TRBV27 and J is TRBJ2-5; tentative D call: TRBD2 (6 bases). The germline V gene encodes CDR1 MNHEY and CDR2 SMNVEV (reference sequence). With 3 bases removed from V and 2 bases from J, the gap between germline ends came to 13 bases. This CDR3 region has 15 residues. In DNA form, the CDR3 reads TGTGCCAGCAGTTTCCGCGGGGTTGCACAAGAGACCCAGTACTTC. Residues: CASSFRGVAQETQYF.